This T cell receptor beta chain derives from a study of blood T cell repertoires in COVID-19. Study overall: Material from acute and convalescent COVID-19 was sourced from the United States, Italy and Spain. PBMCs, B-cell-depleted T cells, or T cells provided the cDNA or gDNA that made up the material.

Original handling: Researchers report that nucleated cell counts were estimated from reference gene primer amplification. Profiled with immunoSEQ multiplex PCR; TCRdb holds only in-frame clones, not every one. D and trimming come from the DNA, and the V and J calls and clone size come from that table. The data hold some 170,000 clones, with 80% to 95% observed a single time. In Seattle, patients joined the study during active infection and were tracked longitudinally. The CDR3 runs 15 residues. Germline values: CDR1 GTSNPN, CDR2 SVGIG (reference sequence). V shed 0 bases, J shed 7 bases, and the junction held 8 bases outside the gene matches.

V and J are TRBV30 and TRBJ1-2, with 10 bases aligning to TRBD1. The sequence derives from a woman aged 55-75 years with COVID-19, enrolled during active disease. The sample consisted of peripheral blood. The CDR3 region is CAWSVLRQGASGYTF. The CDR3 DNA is TGTGCCTGGAGTGTACTGAGACAGGGGGCGAGTGGCTACACCTTC.